Sequencing of this T cell receptor (beta chain) was carried out in a study of neurological immune-mediated disorders. This clonotype occurred many times. This CDR3 is built from 14 residues. After removal of 4 bases from V and 5 bases from J, the junction contained 9 bases not matched to a gene. Germline CDR1 is SGHRS and CDR2 is YFSETQ. In TCRdb, the 5' RACE reads were re-called with MiXCR into one record per CDR3 protein. The repertoire holds roughly 25,000 distinct CDR3 sequences, 6.5% to 8.5% seen once, with under 5.5% in the top ten. The controls, all healthy individuals, were blood bank volunteers in Maryland, USA. The unsorted libraries were prepared from 2 million PBMCs (stored at -80 C).

The sequencing input was PBMCs. J is TRBJ2-7 and V is TRBV5-1; 7 bases align to TRBD2. This TCR derives from a woman between 40 and 55 years old in good health. CDR3 nucleotides: TGCGCCAGCAGCGTTGGGGGGGTTCGGGACGAGCAGTACTTC. This translates into CASSVGGVRDEQYF.